These 18 T cell receptor beta chains came from one sample sequenced in a study of blood T cell repertoires in COVID-19. Measured with immunoSEQ multiplex PCR; TCRdb has only the in-frame clones, and not every one. The data show 250,000 or so clones, with roughly 89% seen just once and 0.85% to 1% held by the top ten. Sequencing was carried out using peripheral blood. All receptors come from a middle-aged woman who had recovered from COVID-19.

The chain is built from TRBV7-2 and TRBJ2-7, with D unresolved. Germline loops: CDR1 SGHTA, CDR2 FQGNSA. The CDR3 contains 13 residues. The V end was cut by 1 base, the J end by 4 bases, with 8 bases between. The CDR3 is CASSLEQSYEQYF. In DNA, the CDR3 is TGTGCCAGCAGCTTAGAACAATCATACGAGCAGTACTTC.

CDR3 residues: CAISETSGRSEQYF. The CDR3, as DNA: TGTGCCATCAGTGAAACTAGCGGGAGGTCCGAGCAGTACTTC. This chain joins TRBV10-3 and TRBJ2-7; 12 bases map to TRBD2. The CDR3 runs to 14 residues. In germline, CDR1 is ENHRY, CDR2 SYGVKD. V was pared by 3 bases and J by 6 bases, with 3 bases of the junction left unmatched.

V and J are TRBV28 and TRBJ1-1; 11 bases fit TRBD1. CDR3 length equals 16 residues. From germline, CDR1 is MDHEN and CDR2 SYDVKM. After removal of 4 bases from V and 3 bases from J, the junction contained 7 bases not matched to a gene. Here the CDR3 reads CASSSYPGQGDTEAFF. The CDR3 region has the DNA TGTGCCAGCAGTTCCTATCCGGGACAGGGGGACACTGAAGCTTTCTTT.

This clone was seen once. The V call is TRBV12-5, the J call TRBJ2-3; 10 bases map to TRBD2. CDR1 and CDR2 (germline): LGHNT, FRNRAP. V was clipped by 5 bases and J by 4 bases; unmatched bases: 9. The CDR3 sequence is 16 residues long. The CDR3 DNA follows: TGTGCTAGTGGTCTCGGACTAGCGGTGGGGGCAGATACGCAGTATTTT. It translates to CASGLGLAVGADTQYF.

V is TRBV9 and J is TRBJ2-2; TRBD2 agrees at 9 bases. CDR3 length equals 19 residues. Germline values: CDR1 SGDLS, CDR2 YYNGEE. V shed 0 bases and J 4 bases; nucleotides not matched to a gene: 13. CDR3 bases: TGTGCCAGCAGCGTAGCACCGGGACGGCGGGAGGGCCCCACCGGGGAGCTGTTTTTT. It translates to CASSVAPGRREGPTGELFF.

This clone was picked up one time. The rearrangement joins TRBV7-8 to TRBJ2-7, with 8 bases aligning to TRBD2. Germline assignment: CDR1 SGHVS and CDR2 FQNEAQ. The J segment lost 2 bases and the V segment lost 2 bases, leaving 11 bases of the junction unmatched. The CDR3 runs to 17 residues. CDR3 residues: CASSLSSGGATTYEQYF. The CDR3 nucleotides are TGTGCCAGCAGCTTATCCAGCGGGGGAGCGACAACCTACGAGCAGTACTTC.

The chain is built from TRBV6-5 and TRBJ2-6; D possibly corresponds to TRBD1 (5 bases). Trimming removed 2 bases from V and 0 bases from J, with 8 bases in between. CDR3 length: 16 amino acids. The germline V gene has CDR1 MNHEY and CDR2 SVGAGI. CDR3 protein: CASSYGAASGANVLTF. In nucleotides, the CDR3 is TGTGCCAGCAGTTACGGGGCAGCCTCTGGGGCCAACGTCCTGACTTTC.

The rearrangement links TRBV5-1 to TRBJ2-2; 9 bases line up with TRBD1. The CDR3 length is 18 residues. With V trimmed by 1 base and J by 4 bases, 11 bases remained unmatched. Germline values: CDR1 SGHRS, CDR2 YFSETQ. As DNA, the CDR3 is TGCGCCAGCAGCTTGTGGGGTCAACAGGGGGCTGGCACCGGGGAGCTGTTTTTT. Protein: CASSLWGQQGAGTGELFF.

J is TRBJ2-1 and V is TRBV3-1 (or the pseudogene TRBV3-2); D perhaps matches TRBD2 (6 bases). The CDR3 covers 15 residues. Germline assignment: CDR1 LGHDT and CDR2 YNNKEL (reference sequence). V was trimmed by 1 base and J by 5 bases, leaving 12 bases between them. The CDR3 region has the DNA TGTGCCAGCAGCCAAGCCCCTAGCGCAAACAATGAGCAGTTCTTC. This gives the protein CASSQAPSANNEQFF.

The V and J genes are TRBV28 and TRBJ2-1; 9 nucleotides line up with TRBD2. V shed 4 bases, J shed 7 bases, and the junction held 14 bases outside the gene matches. The CDR3 spans 17 residues. Germline-derived CDR1 and CDR2 are MDHEN and SYDVKM. CDR3 sequence (DNA): TGTGCCAGCAGTTCTAGCGGGATATCAACCCTTGCGAATGAGCAGTTCTTC. It is translated as CASSSSGISTLANEQFF.

In its sample, this clone was seen many times. This chain links TRBV19 with TRBJ1-1, with a weak D call TRBD1 (5 bases). CDR1 and CDR2 (germline): LNHDA, SQIVND (reference sequence). V lost 6 bases and J 1 base, leaving 12 bases between the germline ends. This CDR3 region has 14 residues. Written as DNA, the CDR3 is TGTGCCAGTAGATCTCAGGGAAAGAACACTGAAGCTTTCTTT. Residues: CASRSQGKNTEAFF.

This chain joins TRBV7-8 and TRBJ1-1, with 9 nucleotides matching TRBD1. The CDR3 is 16 residues long. The V segment lost 7 bases and the J segment 3 bases; nucleotides outside the gene matches: 12. The germline V gene has CDR1 SGHVS and CDR2 FQNEAQ. CDR3 DNA sequence: TGTGCCAGCACAAAGACCCCACAGGGGGCGTACACTGAAGCTTTCTTT. This encodes CASTKTPQGAYTEAFF.

The V call is TRBV28, the J call TRBJ2-3; the match to TRBD1 covers 10 bases. Germline-derived CDR1 and CDR2 are MDHEN and SYDVKM. There are 17 residues in the CDR3. V lost 6 bases and J lost 4; bases outside the gene matches: 13. As DNA, the CDR3 is TGTGCCAGCAGGCCGGGACAGGGGCCCGGAGGGGCAGATACGCAGTATTTT. Protein sequence: CASRPGQGPGGADTQYF. The whole variable domain, filled in from reference TRBV28 and TRBJ2-3, reads DVKVTQSSRYLVKRTGEKVFLECVQDMDHENMFWYRQDPGLGLRLIYFSYDVKMKEKGDIPEGYSVSREKKERFSLILESASTNQTSMYLCASRPGQGPGGADTQYFGPGTRLTVL.

This clone was seen a few times. The chain uses TRBV11-3 and TRBJ1-2; D may be TRBD1 (5 bases). V was cut by 6 bases and J by 8 bases, with 16 bases left in between. The CDR3 is made up of 13 amino acids. Germline CDR1 reads SGHNT; CDR2 reads YENEEA. CDR3 region: CASSPEDQGGYTF. For the CDR3, the DNA is TGTGCCAGCAGTCCTGAGGATCAGGGAGGCTACACCTTC.

The chain couples TRBV11-2 to TRBJ1-4, with 10 bases aligning to TRBD1. Per the germline V gene, CDR1 is SGHAT and CDR2 is FQNNGV. The CDR3 consists of 15 residues. Trimming at V came to 5 bases and at J to 5 bases, leaving 5 bases not matched to a gene. The CDR3: CASSPRTGGNEKLFF. CDR3 DNA sequence: TGTGCCAGCAGCCCCCGGACAGGGGGGAATGAAAAACTGTTTTTT.

The chain joins TRBV27 to TRBJ2-3; D is unresolved. CDR1 is MNHEY, CDR2 SMNVEV, per germline (reference sequence). This CDR3 has 13 amino acids. Trimming shortened V by 4 bases and J by 6 bases, and 11 bases separated the two germline ends. The CDR3 bases are TGTGCCAGCAGTTCCCCCTGGCGGGATACGCAGTATTTT. Translating gives CASSSPWRDTQYF.

The rearrangement links TRBV6-7 to TRBJ2-7, with D unresolved. TRBV6-7 has ORF status, its function being uncertain. V was shortened by 0 bases and J by 12 bases, with 18 bases between the two germline ends. The CDR3 sequence is 14 residues long. The CDR3 region is CASSYSKVCGKTYF. The CDR3 DNA reads TGTGCCAGCAGTTACTCGAAGGTTTGCGGCAAGACGTACTTC.

The rearrangement links TRBV11-3 to TRBJ1-1, with D hard to call. CDR3 size: 14 residues. CDR1 and CDR2 from the germline V gene are SGHNT and YENEEA. Between the trimmed V and J ends, which lost 2 bases and 0 bases, there was a span of 7 bases. In DNA, the CDR3 is TGTGCCAGCAGCTTATTGACTGTGAACACTGAAGCTTTCTTT. This translates into CASSLLTVNTEAFF.